Here is one TCR beta chain with its context. The antigen is unknown. These data are taken from a study of OX40 agonist ivuxolimab in advanced cancers. Findings and caveats of the study: By week 6 at 0.1 to 3.0 mg/kg, blood CD4+ and CD8+ T cells had expanded clonally. In general, CD8+ T cells held more expanded clones than CD4+ did, on average. Still undetermined is the antigen specificity of the expanded peripheral T cells.

The V end was cut by 0 bases, the J end by 4 bases, with 4 bases between. The CDR3 totals 13 residues. Germline V gene lookup returns CDR1 WNHNN and CDR2 SYGVQD (reference sequence). The data were produced by immunoSEQ multiplex PCR, yet TCRdb's version contains in-frame clones alone and is incomplete. The repertoire holds 70,000 or so clones, with 80% to 95% as singletons. The chain recombines TRBV10-1 with TRBJ1-3; no clear D. The clonotype originates from an adult with an advanced solid tumor such as melanoma, head and neck, liver or kidney cancer. Material: CD4+ or CD8+ T cells sorted from blood, obtained in a trial of the OX40 agonist ivuxolimab. In DNA, the CDR3 is TGCGCCAGCAGTGAGTCGCGAGGAAACACCATATATTTT. It specifies CASSESRGNTIYF.